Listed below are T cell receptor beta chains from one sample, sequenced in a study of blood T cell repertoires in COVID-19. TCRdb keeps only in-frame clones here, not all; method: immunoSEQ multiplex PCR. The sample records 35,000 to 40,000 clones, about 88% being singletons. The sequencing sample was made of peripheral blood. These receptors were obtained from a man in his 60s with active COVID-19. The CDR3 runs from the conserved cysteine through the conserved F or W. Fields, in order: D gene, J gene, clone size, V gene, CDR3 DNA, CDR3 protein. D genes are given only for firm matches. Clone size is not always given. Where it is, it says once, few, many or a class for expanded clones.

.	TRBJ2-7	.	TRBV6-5	TGTGCCAGCAGTTACTCGCCAGGGATCGACGAGCAGTACTTC	CASSYSPGIDEQYF
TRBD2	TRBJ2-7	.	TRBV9	TGTGCCAGCAGCGCGACTAGCGGGAGAGGGTACGAGCAGTACTTC	CASSATSGRGYEQYF
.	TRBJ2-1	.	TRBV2	TGTGCCAGCAGTGATTCCCCGAGCGGGTATTACAATGAGCAGTTCTTC	CASSDSPSGYYNEQFF
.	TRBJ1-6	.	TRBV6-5	TGTGCCAGCAGTTACTCCGTCTCGGTCAATTCACCCCTCCACTTT	CASSYSVSVNSPLHF
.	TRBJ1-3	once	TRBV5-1	TGCGCCAGCAGAGGGGGATCGACTGGAAACACCATATATTTT	CASRGGSTGNTIYF
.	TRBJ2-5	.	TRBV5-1	TGCGCCAGCAGCTTGCTAGAGACCCAGTACTTC	CASSLLETQYF
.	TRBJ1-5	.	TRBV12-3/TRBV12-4	TGTGCCAGCCGACAGTCTAGCAATCAGCCCCAGCATTTT	CASRQSSNQPQHF
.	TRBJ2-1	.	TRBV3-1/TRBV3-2	TGTGCCAGCAGCCAAGGCTGGCGGAAAACCCACAATGAGCAGTTCTTC	CASSQGWRKTHNEQFF
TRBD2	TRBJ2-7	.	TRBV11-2	TGTGCCAGCAGTATAGCGGGAGGAAACTACGAGCAGTACTTC	CASSIAGGNYEQYF
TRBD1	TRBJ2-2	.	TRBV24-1	TGTGCCACCAGTGGAGGGGGCGCATCGAACACCGGGGAGCTGTTTTTT	CATSGGGASNTGELFF
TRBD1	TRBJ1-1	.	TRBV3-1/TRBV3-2	TGTGCCAGCAGCCCACCGGGACAGGCGTCTAACACTGAAGCTTTCTTT	CASSPPGQASNTEAFF
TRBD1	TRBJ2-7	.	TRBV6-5	TGTGCCAGCAGTTACCGCGGACAGGGGACCTACGAGCAGTACTTC	CASSYRGQGTYEQYF
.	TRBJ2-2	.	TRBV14	TGTGCCAGCAGCCGAGTGGTAGGGCCGGCGGGCACCGGGGAGCTGTTTTTT	CASSRVVGPAGTGELFF
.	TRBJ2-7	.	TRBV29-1	TGCAGCGTCCAAGGGGGGAGGGGAGCCTACGAGCAGTACTTC	CSVQGGRGAYEQYF
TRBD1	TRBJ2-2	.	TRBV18	TGTGCCAGCTCACCACCGACAGGGGACCCCAACACCGGGGAGCTGTTTTTT	CASSPPTGDPNTGELFF
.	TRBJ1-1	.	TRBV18	TGTGCCAGCTCACCAGGCAGGGACACTGAAGCTTTCTTT	CASSPGRDTEAFF
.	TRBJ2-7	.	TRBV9	TGTGCCAGCAGCAAAGCAGGCGGGTACGAGCAGTACTTC	CASSKAGGYEQYF
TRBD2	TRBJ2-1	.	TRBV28	TGTGCCAGCAGTGGATGGGGACTAGCGGGAGTGCCCTCCTACAATGAGCAGTTCTTC	CASSGWGLAGVPSYNEQFF
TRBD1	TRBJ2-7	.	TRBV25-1	TGTGCCAGCAGTGCGCCGGGACAGAACTTCTACGAGCAGTACTTC	CASSAPGQNFYEQYF
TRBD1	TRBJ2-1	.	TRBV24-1	TGTGCCACCAGTGATGAACAGGGGGTTTGGAAGAATGAGCAGTTCTTC	CATSDEQGVWKNEQFF
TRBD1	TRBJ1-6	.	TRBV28	TGTGCCAGCACCCGGGACAGTAATAATTCACCCCTCCACTTT	CASTRDSNNSPLHF
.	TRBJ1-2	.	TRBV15	TGTGCCACCAGCAGAGATCCCCTTCCAGGGTCTGGCTATGGCTACACCTTC	CATSRDPLPGSGYGYTF
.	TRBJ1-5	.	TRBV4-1	TGCGCCAGCAGCCAAGATTATCGACAGCAGGTTCAGCCCCAGCATTTT	CASSQDYRQQVQPQHF
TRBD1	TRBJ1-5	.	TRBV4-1	TGCGCCAGCAGCCAAGAGAGGGCAGGGGGCGGTCAGCCCCAGCATTTT	CASSQERAGGGQPQHF
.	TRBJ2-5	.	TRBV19	TGTGCCTCCTCATCGAATCGGTTCCAAGAGACCCAGTACTTC	CASSSNRFQETQYF
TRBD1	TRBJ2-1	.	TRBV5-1	TGCGCCAGCATTTCCGGGACAGGGGATGATGAGCAGTTCTTC	CASISGTGDDEQFF
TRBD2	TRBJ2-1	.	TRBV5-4	TGTGCCAGCAGCTCGAGACTAGCGGGGGACTACAATGAGCAGTTCTTC	CASSSRLAGDYNEQFF
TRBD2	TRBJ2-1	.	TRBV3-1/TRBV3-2	TGTGCCAGCAGCACGACTAGCGGGGGATACAATGAGCAGTTCTTC	CASSTTSGGYNEQFF
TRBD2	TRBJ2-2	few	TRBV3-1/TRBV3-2	TGTGCCAGCAGCCACTTAGCGGGCCGCACCGGGGAGCTGTTTTTT	CASSHLAGRTGELFF
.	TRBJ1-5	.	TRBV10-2	TGCGCCAGCAGGCCCTCGGGAGGCAATCAGCCCCAGCATTTT	CASRPSGGNQPQHF
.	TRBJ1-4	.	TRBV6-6	TGTGCCAGCAGGGCGGGCGGGGGCGCAGGTGAAAAACTGTTTTTT	CASRAGGGAGEKLFF
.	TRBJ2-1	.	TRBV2	TGTGCCAGCAGTACGAGACTACCTGGAAACCGCAATGAGCAGTTCTTC	CASSTRLPGNRNEQFF
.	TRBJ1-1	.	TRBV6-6	TGTGCCAGCAGTTACGAAACAAACACTGAAGCTTTCTTT	CASSYETNTEAFF
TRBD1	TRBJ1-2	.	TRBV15	TGTGCCACCAGCAGAGGAGGGCAGACAGGGGGCTATGGCTACACCTTC	CATSRGGQTGGYGYTF
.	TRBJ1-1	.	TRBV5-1	TGCGCCAGCAGCTCCACAGGGAACCCCACTGAGGAAGCTTTCTTT	CASSSTGNPTEEAFF
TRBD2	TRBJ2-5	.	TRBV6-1	TGTGCCAGCAGTGGGGGCCTGAGCGGGAGGGCCCGTGAGACCCAGTACTTC	CASSGGLSGRARETQYF
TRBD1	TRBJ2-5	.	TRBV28	TGTGCCAGCAGTACTGGGACAGAACAAGAGACCCAGTACTTC	CASSTGTEQETQYF
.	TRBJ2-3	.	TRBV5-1	TGCGCCAGCAGCTTGGACAGGCCCGCAGATACGCAGTATTTT	CASSLDRPADTQYF
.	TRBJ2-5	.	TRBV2	TGTGCCAGCGGCACGGGGTACCAAGAGACCCAGTACTTC	CASGTGYQETQYF
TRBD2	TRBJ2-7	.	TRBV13	TGTGCCAGCAGCACGCGTACTGGCGGGAGGGCCTCCCTCGAGCAGTACTTC	CASSTRTGGRASLEQYF
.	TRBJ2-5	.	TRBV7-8	TGTGCCAGCAGCTTATATTGGGGCGCGGACTTC	CASSLYWGADF
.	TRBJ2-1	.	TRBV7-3	TGTGCCAGCAGCCAGCAGCTAGGTAATGAGCAGTTCTTC	CASSQQLGNEQFF
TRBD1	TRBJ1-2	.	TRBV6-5	TGTGCCAGCAGTTACGGATGGGACAGCGTCTATGGCTACACCTTC	CASSYGWDSVYGYTF
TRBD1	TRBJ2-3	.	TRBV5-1	TGCGCCAGCAGCCTCGAAACAGGGGGAGGCACAGATACGCAGTATTTT	CASSLETGGGTDTQYF
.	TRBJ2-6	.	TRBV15	TGTGCCACCAGCAGTACAGGGTACTCTGGGGCCAACGTCCTGACTTTC	CATSSTGYSGANVLTF
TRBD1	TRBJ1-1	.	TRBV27	TGTGCCAGCAGCCCCGGGACAGGGTGGGGCGCTGAAGCTTTCTTT	CASSPGTGWGAEAFF
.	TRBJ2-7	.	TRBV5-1	TGCGCCAGCAGCTTGGCCGCTGGCACCTACGAGCAGTACTTC	CASSLAAGTYEQYF
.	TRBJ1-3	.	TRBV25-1	TGTGCCAGCACCCTCGGGGGGCATGGAAACACCATATATTTT	CASTLGGHGNTIYF
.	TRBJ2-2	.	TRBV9	TGTGCCAGCATGGAAGGGGCCTCGAACACCGGGGAGCTGTTTTTT	CASMEGASNTGELFF
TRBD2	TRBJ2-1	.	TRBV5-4	TGTGCCAGCAGCTTGGGACTAGCGGGAGGGCGGGGCTACAATGAGCAGTTCTTC	CASSLGLAGGRGYNEQFF
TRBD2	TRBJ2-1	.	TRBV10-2	TGCGCCAGCCGACCCGGACTAGCGGGAGACGGTGAGCAGTTCTTC	CASRPGLAGDGEQFF